The next 21 T cell receptor beta chains were all read from a single sample in a study of shared clonotypes between healthy human individuals. Profiling relied on immunoSEQ multiplex PCR, and the TCRdb table lists in-frame clones only, not all of them. This sample carries about 770,000 clones, 55% to 75% of them seen once, and the ten largest clones take approximately 2%. The sequenced sample was memory CD4+ T cells sorted from blood. The subset was: CD45RA-negative fraction. These receptors were collected from a woman aged 30 to 39 in good health.

This clone was counted once. The J gene is TRBJ1-1, the V gene TRBV6-6; D is uncertain. V dropped 9 bases and J dropped 2 bases, with 10 bases sitting between them. The CDR3 is made up of 12 amino acids. Germline V CDR1 and CDR2: MNHNY, SVGAGI (reference sequence). This CDR3 reads CASSRVNTEAFF. The DNA of the CDR3 is TGTGCCAGTTCAAGGGTCAACACTGAAGCTTTCTTT.

J is TRBJ2-1 and V is TRBV2; the match to TRBD2 covers 10 bases. The germline V gene encodes CDR1 SNHLY and CDR2 FYNNEI. The CDR3 runs 12 residues. Losses at the gene ends were 11 bases for V and 5 bases for J; bases not matched to a gene: 3. The CDR3 DNA reads TGTGCCCGGACTAGCGGCAACAATGAGCAGTTCTTC. Residues: CARTSGNNEQFF.

The genes are TRBV18 and TRBJ1-4; the D is unclear. CDR1 and CDR2 (germline): KGHSH, LQKENI. V was shortened by 1 base and J by 4 bases, with 7 bases between the two germline ends. This CDR3 is built from 14 residues. This CDR3 reads CASSPLGNNEKLFF. DNA of the CDR3: TGTGCCAGCTCACCACTAGGAAATAATGAAAAACTGTTTTTT. Drawing the rest from reference TRBV18 and TRBJ1-4, the complete variable domain is NAGVMQNPRHLVRRRGQEARLRCSPMKGHSHVYWYRQLPEEGLKFMVYLQKENIIDESGMPKERFSAEFPKEGPSILRIQQVVRGDSAAYFCASSPLGNNEKLFFGSGTQLSVL.

The V and J genes are TRBV28 and TRBJ1-2; tentative D call: TRBD1 (5 bases). V lost 3 bases to trimming and J lost 4 bases, with 9 bases between them. CDR3 length equals 13 residues. CDR1 and CDR2 (germline): MDHEN, SYDVKM. The CDR3 sequence: CASSLARAYGYTF. CDR3 nucleotide sequence: TGTGCCAGCAGTTTGGCCAGGGCCTATGGCTACACCTTC.

J is TRBJ1-1 and V is TRBV10-3; D possibly corresponds to TRBD1 (6 bases). This CDR3 has 16 residues. V was shortened by 5 bases and J by 0 bases, with 16 bases between the two germline ends. Germline values: CDR1 ENHRY, CDR2 SYGVKD. The CDR3 nucleotides read TGTGCCATCAGTCCTTGGGGGGCTAGTATGAACACTGAAGCTTTCTTT. It specifies CAISPWGASMNTEAFF.

The chain couples TRBV11-2 to TRBJ2-1; no firm D call. This CDR3 has 15 residues. CDR1 and CDR2 (germline): SGHAT, FQNNGV. V dropped 1 base and J dropped 1 base, with 8 bases sitting between them. CDR3 bases: TGTGCCAGCAGCTTAGGGCCGGTTTCCTACAATGAGCAGTTCTTC. Translation gives CASSLGPVSYNEQFF.

The rearrangement uses TRBV5-1 and TRBJ2-5; no clear D gene. Per the germline V gene, CDR1 is SGHRS and CDR2 is YFSETQ. Trimming removed 0 bases from V and 5 bases from J, with 14 bases in between. CDR3 length equals 15 residues. The CDR3 DNA reads TGCGCCAGCAGCTTGGAAGGCCTAAAGGAGGAGACCCAGTACTTC. Amino acids: CASSLEGLKEETQYF.

The genes are TRBV19 and TRBJ1-1, with TRBD1 matching 7 bases. Looked up from germline, CDR1 is LNHDA and CDR2 is SQIVND (reference sequence). This CDR3 has 13 amino acids. Trimming at V came to 10 bases and at J to 1 base, leaving 6 bases not matched to a gene. CDR3 DNA: TGTGCCACAAACCGGGACAGGAACACTGAAGCTTTCTTT. Protein product: CATNRDRNTEAFF. Full variable domain (outside the CDR3, taken from reference TRBV19 and TRBJ1-1): DGGITQSPKYLFRKEGQNVTLSCEQNLNHDAMYWYRQDPGQGLRLIYYSQIVNDFQKGDIAEGYSVSREKKESFPLTVTSAQKNPTAFYLCATNRDRNTEAFFGQGTRLTVV.

The chain employs TRBV4-1 and TRBJ2-5; the D is unclear. The DNA end favors TRBJ2-7, so the J call may be wrong. Germline values: CDR1 MGHRA, CDR2 YSYEKL. This CDR3 comprises 16 residues. In nucleotides, the CDR3 is TGCGCCAGCAGCCAACTCGGTTACGGAAGCTCCTACGAGCAGTACTTC. Its translation: CASSQLGYGSSYEQYF.

The chain joins TRBV6-6 to TRBJ2-1; TRBD2 agrees at 11 bases. Germline CDR1 is MNHNY and CDR2 is SVGAGI (reference sequence). The CDR3 covers 16 residues. V shed 5 bases, J shed 2 bases, and the junction held 5 bases outside the gene matches. CDR3 coding DNA: TGTGCCAGCAGTAGCTCGACTAGCGGGACCTACAATGAGCAGTTCTTC. The encoded protein is CASSSSTSGTYNEQFF.

A few counts support this clone. This chain links TRBV28 with TRBJ1-5; D remains ambiguous. The CDR3 extends over 18 amino acids. The V gene's germline CDR1 is MDHEN and CDR2 SYDVKM. Trimming left V 3 bases short and J 0 bases short, with 18 bases between. The DNA for the CDR3 is TGTGCCAGCAGTTTTGAAGGAGGTCGAGGGCGTAGCAATCAGCCCCAGCATTTT. Translating it yields CASSFEGGRGRSNQPQHF.

This chain connects TRBV5-1 to TRBJ2-4, with no clear D. Germline V CDR1 and CDR2: SGHRS, YFSETQ. The CDR3 loop spans 15 amino acids. Trimming took off 0 bases at V and 0 bases at J, with 7 bases between the two ends. The CDR3: CASSLGAVAKNIQYF. Here the CDR3 DNA reads TGCGCCAGCAGCTTGGGGGCCGTAGCCAAAAACATTCAGTACTTC. The entire variable domain, with the rest obtained from reference TRBV5-1 and TRBJ2-4, is as follows: KAGVTQTPRYLIKTRGQQVTLSCSPISGHRSVSWYQQTPGQGLQFLFEYFSETQRNKGNFPGRFSGRQFSNSRSEMNVSTLELGDSALYLCASSLGAVAKNIQYFGAGTRLSVL.

This clone was counted a few times. The chain couples TRBV7-2 to TRBJ2-3, with D hard to call. Between the trimmed V and J ends, which lost 7 bases and 2 bases, there was a span of 13 bases. The CDR3 runs to 14 residues. Germline CDR1 SGHTA, CDR2 FQGNSA. The CDR3 bases are TGTGCCAGCAACCACCGGGCCGTCACAGATACGCAGTATTTT. It yields the protein CASNHRAVTDTQYF.

The chain couples TRBV7-3 to TRBJ1-5, with 8 bases identical to TRBD1. The ends lost 5 bases at V and 6 bases at J; junction bases unmatched: 18. The CDR3 length is 18 residues. Germline V gene sequence: CDR1 SGHTA, CDR2 FQGTGA. Written as DNA, the CDR3 is TGTGCCAGCAGCCCTGGGGGATACCTTGGACAGGGAGGTCAGCCCCAGCATTTT. Translating gives CASSPGGYLGQGGQPQHF.

The rearrangement links TRBV6-1 to TRBJ2-3; TRBD1 agrees at 7 bases. Germline CDR1 reads MNHNS; CDR2 reads SASEGT. The CDR3 loop spans 14 amino acids. The V and J ends lost 5 bases and 0 bases, in that order; junction bases with no gene match: 2. CDR3 residues: CASSTQGSTDTQYF. The DNA of the CDR3 is TGTGCCAGCAGTACACAGGGGAGCACAGATACGCAGTATTTT.

This chain uses TRBV28 with TRBJ2-1; 8 bases fit TRBD1. Germline loops: CDR1 MDHEN, CDR2 SYDVKM. The CDR3 contains 14 residues. The trim removed 2 bases at V and 8 bases at J, leaving 5 bases unmatched. CDR3 protein: CASSLGTGIDEQFF. CDR3 sequence (DNA): TGTGCCAGCAGTTTAGGGACAGGTATTGATGAGCAGTTCTTC.

V usage is TRBV10-3 and J usage is TRBJ2-7, with 11 bases lining up with TRBD1. The CDR3 loop spans 14 amino acids. Losses at the gene ends were 4 bases for V and 5 bases for J; bases not matched to a gene: 4. Germline CDR1 and CDR2: ENHRY and SYGVKD. CDR3 protein: CAISGGQGGNEQYF. In DNA, the CDR3 is TGTGCCATCAGTGGGGGACAGGGGGGAAACGAGCAGTACTTC.

DNA of the CDR3: TGTGCTAGTGGTTTTGGACTAGAGACAGATACGCAGTATTTT. Translation: CASGFGLETDTQYF. The V gene is TRBV12-5, the J gene TRBJ2-3; 7 bases fit TRBD2. CDR3 size: 14 residues. J gave up 3 bases and V 3 bases, and 3 bases lay outside the gene matches. Per the germline V gene, CDR1 is LGHNT and CDR2 is FRNRAP.

The V and J genes are TRBV28 and TRBJ2-7; 12 nucleotides agree with TRBD1. V was clipped by 4 bases and J by 6 bases; unmatched bases: 4. The CDR3 extends over 14 amino acids. The germline V gene has CDR1 MDHEN and CDR2 SYDVKM. The CDR3 region is CASSSGTGGLEQYF. In DNA form, the CDR3 reads TGTGCCAGCAGTTCCGGGACAGGGGGCCTCGAGCAGTACTTC.

The J gene is TRBJ2-1, the V gene TRBV19; the D gene is possibly TRBD2 (5 bases). Between the trimmed V and J ends, which lost 1 base and 2 bases, there was a span of 18 bases. The CDR3 has 18 amino acids. Germline V lookup: CDR1 LNHDA, CDR2 SQIVND (reference sequence). CDR3 protein: CASSIAGPLRRTYNEQFF. CDR3 coding DNA: TGTGCCAGTAGTATAGCGGGCCCCCTGCGGAGGACCTACAATGAGCAGTTCTTC.

The chain employs TRBV5-1 and TRBJ1-1, with D maybe TRBD1 (5 bases). The CDR3 loop spans 14 amino acids. Deletions cut 5 bases from V and 5 bases from J, with 16 bases between. Germline CDR1 SGHRS, CDR2 YFSETQ. CDR3 DNA: TGCGCCAGCAGTGAGAGTCAGGGATGGACTGAAGCTTTCTTT. This codes for CASSESQGWTEAFF.